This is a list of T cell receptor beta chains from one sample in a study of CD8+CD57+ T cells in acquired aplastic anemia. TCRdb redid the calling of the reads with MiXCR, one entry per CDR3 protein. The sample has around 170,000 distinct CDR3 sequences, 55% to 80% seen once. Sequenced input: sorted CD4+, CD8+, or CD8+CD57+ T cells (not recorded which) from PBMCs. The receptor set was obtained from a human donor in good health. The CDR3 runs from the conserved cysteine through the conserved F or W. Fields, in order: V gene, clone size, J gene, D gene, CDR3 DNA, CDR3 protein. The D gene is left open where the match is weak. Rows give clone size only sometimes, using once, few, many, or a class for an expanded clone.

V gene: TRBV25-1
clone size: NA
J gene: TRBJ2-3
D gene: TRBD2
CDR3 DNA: TGTGCCAGCAGCGTAGCGGGGGTGAGAACAGATACGCAGTATTTT
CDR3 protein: CASSVAGVRTDTQYF

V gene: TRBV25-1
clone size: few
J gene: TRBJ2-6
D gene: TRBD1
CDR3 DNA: TGTGCCAGCCTGGGACAGTTAGACTCTGGGGCCAACGTCCTGACTTTC
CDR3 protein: CASLGQLDSGANVLTF

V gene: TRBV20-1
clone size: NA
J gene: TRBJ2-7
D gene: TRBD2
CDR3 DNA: TGCAGTGCTAGTGGAACTAGCGGGCTCTACGAGCAGTACTTC
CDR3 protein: CSASGTSGLYEQYF

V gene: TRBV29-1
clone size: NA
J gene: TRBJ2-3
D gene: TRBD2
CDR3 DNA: TGCAGCGTTGACAGCGGGGGGGCAGGGGGTACGCAGTATTTT
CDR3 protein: CSVDSGGAGGTQYF

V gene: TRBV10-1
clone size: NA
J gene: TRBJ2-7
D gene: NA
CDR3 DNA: TGCGCCAGCAGTGAGTCGATGGACTCCGAGCAGTACTTC
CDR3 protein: CASSESMDSEQYF

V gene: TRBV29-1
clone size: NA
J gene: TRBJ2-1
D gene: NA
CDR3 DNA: TGCAGCGCCTCAAACGGCAATGAGCAGTTCTTC
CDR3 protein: CSASNGNEQFF

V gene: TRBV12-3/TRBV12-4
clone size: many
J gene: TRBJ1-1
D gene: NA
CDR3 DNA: TGTGCCAGCAGTCCAGGGCTCACTGAAGCTTTCTTT
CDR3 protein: CASSPGLTEAFF

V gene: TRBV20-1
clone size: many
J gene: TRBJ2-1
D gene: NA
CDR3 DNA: TGCAGTGCTCACCCGGCAGACTACAATGAGCAGTTCTTC
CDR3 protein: CSAHPADYNEQFF

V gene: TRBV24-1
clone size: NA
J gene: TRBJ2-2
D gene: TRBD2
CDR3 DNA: TGTGCCACCAGTGGAACGGGAGGGCCACTCACCGGGGAGCTGTTTTTT
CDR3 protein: CATSGTGGPLTGELFF

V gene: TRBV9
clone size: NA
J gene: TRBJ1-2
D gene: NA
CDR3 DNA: TGTGCCAGCAGCCTTAGCGGGACTAACTACAATGGCTACACCTTC
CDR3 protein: CASSLSGTNYNGYTF

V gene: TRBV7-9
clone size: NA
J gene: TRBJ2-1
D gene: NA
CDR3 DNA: TGTGCCAGCAGCCTCGGGACGCACTCCAATGAGCAGTTCTTC
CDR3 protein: CASSLGTHSNEQFF

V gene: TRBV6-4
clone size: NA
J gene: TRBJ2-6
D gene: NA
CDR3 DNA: TGTGCCAGCAGTGCAACAGGGGCCAACGTCCTGACTTTC
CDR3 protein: CASSATGANVLTF

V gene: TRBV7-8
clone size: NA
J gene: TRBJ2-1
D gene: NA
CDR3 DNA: TGTGCCAGCAGCGCCCGACAGCGCTACAATGAGCAGTTCTTC
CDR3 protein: CASSARQRYNEQFF

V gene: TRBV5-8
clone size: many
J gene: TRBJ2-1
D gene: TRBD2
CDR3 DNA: TGTGCCCCAATGTCGAGGCTAGCGGACTACAATGAGCAGTTCTTC
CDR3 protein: CAPMSRLADYNEQFF

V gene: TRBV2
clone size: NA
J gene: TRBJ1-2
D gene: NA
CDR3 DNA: TGTGCCAGCAGTGGGGGGGTAGAGGCCCCCTATGGCTACACCTTC
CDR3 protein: CASSGGVEAPYGYTF

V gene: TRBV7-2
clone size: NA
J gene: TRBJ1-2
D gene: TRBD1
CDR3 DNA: TGTGCCAGCAGCTTGGCGGGGACAGATCGTACCGGCTACACCTTC
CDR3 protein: CASSLAGTDRTGYTF

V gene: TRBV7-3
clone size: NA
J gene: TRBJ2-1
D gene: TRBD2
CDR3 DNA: TGTGCCAGCAGCTTAATGGGACTAGCGGGGGCAAATGAGCAGTTCTTC
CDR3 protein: CASSLMGLAGANEQFF

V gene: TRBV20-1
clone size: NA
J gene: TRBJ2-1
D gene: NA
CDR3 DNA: TGCAGTGCTAGAGATTTGGGTGAGCAGTTCTTC
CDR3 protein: CSARDLGEQFF

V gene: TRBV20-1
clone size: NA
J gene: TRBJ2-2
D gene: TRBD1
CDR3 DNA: TGCAGTGCTGTACCCCTCGGGACAGCAACTAACACCGGGGAGCTGTTTTTT
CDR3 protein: CSAVPLGTATNTGELFF

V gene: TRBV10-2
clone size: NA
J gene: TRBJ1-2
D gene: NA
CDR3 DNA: TGCGCCAGCAGTCCATCAGGGTATGGAGGCTACACCTTC
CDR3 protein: CASSPSGYGGYTF

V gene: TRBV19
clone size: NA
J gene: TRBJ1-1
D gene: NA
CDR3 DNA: TGTGCCAGTAGTAAAGGACGACCGAACACTGAAGCTTTCTTT
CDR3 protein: CASSKGRPNTEAFF

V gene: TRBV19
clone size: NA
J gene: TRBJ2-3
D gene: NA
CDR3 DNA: TGTGCCAGTACCCAGGGGACCACAGATACGCAGTATTTT
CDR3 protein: CASTQGTTDTQYF

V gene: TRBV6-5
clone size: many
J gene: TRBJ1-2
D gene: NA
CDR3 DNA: TGTGCCAGCTTCAGGGGCGACTATGGCTACACCTTC
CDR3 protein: CASFRGDYGYTF

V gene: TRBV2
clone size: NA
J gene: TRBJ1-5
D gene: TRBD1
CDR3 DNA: TGTGCCAGCAGTGCGGACAGGGCTAATCAGCCCCAGCATTTT
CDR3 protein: CASSADRANQPQHF

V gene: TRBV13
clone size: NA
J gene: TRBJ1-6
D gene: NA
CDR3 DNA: TGTGCCAGCAGCTTTGGGACCGACAATAATTCACCCCTCCACTTT
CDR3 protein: CASSFGTDNNSPLHF

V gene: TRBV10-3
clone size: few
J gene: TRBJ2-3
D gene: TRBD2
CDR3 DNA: TGTGCCATCAGTGATGGAGCGGGGGGGGGGACAGATACGCAGTATTTT
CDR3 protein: CAISDGAGGGTDTQYF

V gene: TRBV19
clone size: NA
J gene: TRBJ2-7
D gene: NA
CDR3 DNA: TGTGCCACTAGTACCGGGGGCGCTTTAACCTACGAGCAGTACTTC
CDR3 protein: CATSTGGALTYEQYF

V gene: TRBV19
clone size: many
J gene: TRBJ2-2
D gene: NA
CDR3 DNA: TGTGCCCCCGAAAGCGATCTCCAGAAGAACACCGGGGAGCTGTTTTTT
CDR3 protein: CAPESDLQKNTGELFF

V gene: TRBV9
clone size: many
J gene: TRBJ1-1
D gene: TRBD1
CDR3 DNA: TGTGCCAGCAGCGTCGGGACAGGGGTGGTCACTGAAGCTTTCTTT
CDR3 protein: CASSVGTGVVTEAFF

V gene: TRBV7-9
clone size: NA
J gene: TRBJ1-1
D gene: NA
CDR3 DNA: TGTGCCAGCAGCCATGGACACTTGAACACTGAAGCTTTCTTT
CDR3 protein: CASSHGHLNTEAFF

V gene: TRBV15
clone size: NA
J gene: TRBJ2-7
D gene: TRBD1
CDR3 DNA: TGTGCCACCAGCATGAGACAGGGTACGTACGAGCAGTACTTC
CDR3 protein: CATSMRQGTYEQYF

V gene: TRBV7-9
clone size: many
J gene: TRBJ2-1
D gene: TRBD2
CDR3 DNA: TGTGCCAGCAGCCCGGGACTAGCGGAAAGAAGGAATGAGCAGTTCTTC
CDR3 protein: CASSPGLAERRNEQFF

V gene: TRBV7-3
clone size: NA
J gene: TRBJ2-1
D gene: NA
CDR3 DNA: TGTGCCAGCAGCTTATTAAGCGGAACAAGCTCCTACAATGAGCAGTTCTTC
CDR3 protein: CASSLLSGTSSYNEQFF

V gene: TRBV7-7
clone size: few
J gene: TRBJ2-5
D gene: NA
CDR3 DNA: TGTGCTAGCAGTACAGGCTTCCAAGAGACCCAGTACTTC
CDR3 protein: CASSTGFQETQYF

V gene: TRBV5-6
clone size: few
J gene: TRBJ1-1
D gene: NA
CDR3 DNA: TGTGCCAGCAGCTTAGTACGTCTGGGAACCTCATTT
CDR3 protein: CASSLVRLGTSF

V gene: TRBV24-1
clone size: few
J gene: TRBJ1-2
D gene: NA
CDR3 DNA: TGTGCCACCGGTAAGTCGAACTATGGCTACACCTTC
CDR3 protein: CATGKSNYGYTF

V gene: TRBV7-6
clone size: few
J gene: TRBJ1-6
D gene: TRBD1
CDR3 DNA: TGTGCCAGCAGCTCCTCCGGACAGGGAAATTCACCCCTCCACTTT
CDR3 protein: CASSSSGQGNSPLHF

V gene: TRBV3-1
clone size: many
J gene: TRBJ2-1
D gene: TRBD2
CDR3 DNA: TGTGCCAGCAGCCCCGGACTAGCGGGAGCTCAAGAGCAGTTCTTC
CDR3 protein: CASSPGLAGAQEQFF

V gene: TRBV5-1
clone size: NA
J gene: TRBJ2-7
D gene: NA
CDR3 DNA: TGCGCCAGCACCCCGCTGGGACACTCCTACGAGCAGTACTTC
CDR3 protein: CASTPLGHSYEQYF

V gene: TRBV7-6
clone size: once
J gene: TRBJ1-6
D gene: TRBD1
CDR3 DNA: TGTGCCAGCAGCTTAGAAGGCAGGGGGAATCCACCCCTCCACTTT
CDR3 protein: CASSLEGRGNPPLHF

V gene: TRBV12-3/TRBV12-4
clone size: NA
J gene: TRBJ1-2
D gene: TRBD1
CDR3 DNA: TGTGCCAGCAGTTTAGAACAGGGGGCTAACTATGGCTACACCTTC
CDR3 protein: CASSLEQGANYGYTF

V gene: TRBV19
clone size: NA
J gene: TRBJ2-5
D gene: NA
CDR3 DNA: TGTGCCAGTAGTACTATGACAGGCAGAGGTGGAGAGACCCAGTACTTC
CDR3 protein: CASSTMTGRGGETQYF

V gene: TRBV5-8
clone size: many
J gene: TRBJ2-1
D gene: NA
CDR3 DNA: TGTGCCAGCAGCTTTCGGGGGGCGGATGAGCAGTTCTTC
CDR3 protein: CASSFRGADEQFF

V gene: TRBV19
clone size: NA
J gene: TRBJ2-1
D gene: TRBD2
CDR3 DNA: TGTGCCAGTTGGGACGGGGGGATCAATGAGCAGTTCTTC
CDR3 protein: CASWDGGINEQFF

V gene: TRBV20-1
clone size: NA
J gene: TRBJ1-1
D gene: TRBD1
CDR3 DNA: TGCAGTGCAACAACCGGGACAGGGAGCCCGATGAACACTGAAGCTTTCTTT
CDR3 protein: CSATTGTGSPMNTEAFF

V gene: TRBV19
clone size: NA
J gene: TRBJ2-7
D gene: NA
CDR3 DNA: TGTGCCAGTAGCCTAACGTCGGGGCTCAACGAGCAGTACTTC
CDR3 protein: CASSLTSGLNEQYF

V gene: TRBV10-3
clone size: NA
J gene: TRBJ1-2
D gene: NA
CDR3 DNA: TGTGCCATCAGCGCCCCCGGGGAAGACTATGGCTACACCTTC
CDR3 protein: CAISAPGEDYGYTF

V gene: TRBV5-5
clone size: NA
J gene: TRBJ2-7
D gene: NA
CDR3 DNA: TGTGCCAGCAGCTTGTCGGGGACGGATTCCTACGAGCAGTACTTC
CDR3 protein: CASSLSGTDSYEQYF

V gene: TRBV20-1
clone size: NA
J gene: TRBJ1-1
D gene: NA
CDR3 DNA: TGCAGTGCTAGAGATCTGGGGAACACTGAAGCTTTCTTT
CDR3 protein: CSARDLGNTEAFF

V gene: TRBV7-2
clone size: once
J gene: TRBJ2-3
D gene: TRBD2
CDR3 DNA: TGTGCCAGCAGCTTGACGGCGGGAGCGGCAGATACGCAGTATTTT
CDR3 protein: CASSLTAGAADTQYF

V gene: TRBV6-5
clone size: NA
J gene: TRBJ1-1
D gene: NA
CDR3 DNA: TGTGCCAGCAGTTGGGGCAGGAAAAACACTGAAGCTTTCTTT
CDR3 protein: CASSWGRKNTEAFF

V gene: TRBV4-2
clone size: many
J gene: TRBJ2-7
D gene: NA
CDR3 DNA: TGCGCCAGCAGCCAAGGCAGAGCCTACGAGCAGTACTTC
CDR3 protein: CASSQGRAYEQYF

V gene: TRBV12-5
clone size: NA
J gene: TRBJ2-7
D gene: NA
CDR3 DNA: TGTGCTAGCGTACGGCAGAGCTCCTACGAGCAGTACTTC
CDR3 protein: CASVRQSSYEQYF

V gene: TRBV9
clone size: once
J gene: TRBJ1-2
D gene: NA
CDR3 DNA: TGTGCCAGCAGCGAGTCAGGGGCTCAGAACTATGGCTACACCTTC
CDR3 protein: CASSESGAQNYGYTF